This TCR beta chain was captured in a study of Tregs in tolerant kidney transplant recipients. Study-wide points: Changing PCR primers prevented nucleotide comparison between some patients' samples. Few patients were studied, so findings need validation in larger groups.

Unstimulated regulatory T cells (CD4+CD25+CD127-), CD4+CD25- non-regulatory cells, CD4 and CD8 cells were FACS-sorted from thawed PBMCs. From germline, CDR1 is SGHDT and CDR2 YYEEEE. V lost 0 bases and J 12 bases, leaving 18 bases between the germline ends. CDR3 length: 14 residues. Comments on this clone: Its specificity is not known.

The protocol was immunoSEQ multiplex PCR, while the TCRdb copy is restricted to in-frame clones and leaves out a portion. The table lists about 83,000 clones, less than 98% of them singletons. Here the sequenced sample was CD4+ T cells from blood, taken before the transplant. The chain couples TRBV5-6 to TRBJ1-1; tentatively, D is TRBD1 (5 bases). This TCR derives from a human donor who received a combined kidney and bone marrow transplant. CDR3: CASSLVSSGGTTFF. The CDR3 region has the DNA TGTGCCAGCAGCTTGGTTTCGAGCGGGGGAACGACTTTCTTT.